This T cell receptor beta chain derives from a study of cytomegalovirus exposure and HLA in healthy donors. Findings and limits, study-wide: Most TCR sequences were rare, but some public TCRs occurred in many donors. Confirmation in vitro established that a few CMV-associated chains were specific for CMV antigens.

The donors were members of the validation cohort comprising about 130 subjects, separate from the roughly 640-subject first cohort. Data came from immunoSEQ multiplex PCR; TCRdb stores just in-frame clones and leaves some out. The sample lists roughly 260,000 clones, 85% to 90% occurring once. In regard to this clone: Its matching antigen is unknown.

The V gene's germline CDR1 is SGHNT and CDR2 YYREEE (reference sequence). Germline trimming cut 4 bases from V and 2 bases from J; bases unmatched to any gene: 7. CDR3 size: 15 residues. The chain employs TRBV5-4 and TRBJ2-3; 7 bases align to TRBD1. The sample comprised PBMCs. The TCR comes from a man between 18 and 35 years old in good health and CMV-seronegative. The CDR3 loop is CASSTSGTDTDTQYF. CDR3 in DNA: TGTGCCAGCAGCACTTCCGGGACAGACACAGATACGCAGTATTTT.